This is a list of T cell receptor beta chains from one sample in a study of blood T cell repertoires in COVID-19. Generated by immunoSEQ multiplex PCR, the TCRdb table keeps only in-frame clones and is missing some. The table includes about 330,000 clones, 87% detected once. The source material was peripheral blood. The origin of the receptors is a man younger than 45 with COVID-19, enrolled during active disease. Each CDR3 is given with its conserved first and last residue. The order of the fields is D gene, J gene, V gene, clone size, CDR3 DNA, CDR3 protein. A D gene is named only where the DNA matches it firmly. The size of a clone is reported for some rows only, either as once, few or many, or as a class for expanded clones.

D gene: -
J gene: TRBJ1-4
V gene: TRBV20-1
clone size: few
CDR3 DNA: TGCAGTGCTAGTACTCAGGGCTTAAATGAAAAACTGTTTTTT
CDR3 protein: CSASTQGLNEKLFF

D gene: TRBD2
J gene: TRBJ2-3
V gene: TRBV7-2
clone size: -
CDR3 DNA: TGTGCCAGCAGCTTAGTACCTAGCGGGAGCCTCACAGATACGCAGTATTTT
CDR3 protein: CASSLVPSGSLTDTQYF

D gene: -
J gene: TRBJ1-5
V gene: TRBV6-2/TRBV6-3
clone size: -
CDR3 DNA: TGTGCCAGCAGTGAGCAGGGACTCTGGCAGCCCCAGCATTTT
CDR3 protein: CASSEQGLWQPQHF

D gene: TRBD1
J gene: TRBJ2-7
V gene: TRBV15
clone size: -
CDR3 DNA: TGTGCCACCAGCAGTTCTATGGGACAGACCTACGAGCAGTACTTC
CDR3 protein: CATSSSMGQTYEQYF

D gene: -
J gene: TRBJ1-2
V gene: TRBV10-2
clone size: -
CDR3 DNA: TGCGCCAGCAGTGAGTCGACTACAGGGTTAGGCTACACCTTC
CDR3 protein: CASSESTTGLGYTF

D gene: TRBD1
J gene: TRBJ2-7
V gene: TRBV2
clone size: -
CDR3 DNA: TGTGCCAGCAGTGTACTATTTGGGGACAGCCCCTACGAGCAGTACTTC
CDR3 protein: CASSVLFGDSPYEQYF

D gene: -
J gene: TRBJ1-1
V gene: TRBV5-8
clone size: -
CDR3 DNA: TGTGCCAGCAGCTTTCACGGTCGGTCTGAAGCTTTCTTT
CDR3 protein: CASSFHGRSEAFF

D gene: -
J gene: TRBJ1-3
V gene: TRBV19
clone size: -
CDR3 DNA: TGTGCCAGTAGTGAATTAATAGGGACAAACCCTGGAAACACCATATATTTT
CDR3 protein: CASSELIGTNPGNTIYF

D gene: TRBD2
J gene: TRBJ2-7
V gene: TRBV6-5
clone size: once
CDR3 DNA: TGTGCCAGTGAGGGAGGGTCGGATAAGGTCTACGAGCAGTACTTC
CDR3 protein: CASEGGSDKVYEQYF

D gene: TRBD2
J gene: TRBJ2-5
V gene: TRBV9
clone size: -
CDR3 DNA: TGTGCCAGCAGCGTAGTAGCGGGGTTTGAAGAGACCCAGTACTTC
CDR3 protein: CASSVVAGFEETQYF

D gene: -
J gene: TRBJ2-5
V gene: TRBV6-2/TRBV6-3
clone size: -
CDR3 DNA: TGTGCCAGCAGTTATTTACGACTAACTCAAGAGACCCAGTACTTC
CDR3 protein: CASSYLRLTQETQYF

D gene: TRBD1
J gene: TRBJ1-1
V gene: TRBV24-1
clone size: -
CDR3 DNA: TGTGCCACCAGACAGGGGGGGAACACTGAAGCTTTCTTT
CDR3 protein: CATRQGGNTEAFF

D gene: TRBD1
J gene: TRBJ2-7
V gene: TRBV7-2
clone size: -
CDR3 DNA: TGTGCCAGCAGCTTAGGGCAGGGGGCTCACAACGAGCAGTACTTC
CDR3 protein: CASSLGQGAHNEQYF

D gene: -
J gene: TRBJ1-4
V gene: TRBV15
clone size: once
CDR3 DNA: TGTGCCACCAGCAGAGGAAGGCAGGGAAGGAATGAAAAACTGTTTTTT
CDR3 protein: CATSRGRQGRNEKLFF

D gene: -
J gene: TRBJ1-3
V gene: TRBV7-9
clone size: -
CDR3 DNA: TGTGCCAGCAGCTTAGCAGGAGGGACCCTCTCTGGAAACACCATATATTTT
CDR3 protein: CASSLAGGTLSGNTIYF

D gene: TRBD1
J gene: TRBJ1-2
V gene: TRBV19
clone size: -
CDR3 DNA: TGTGCCAGTAGTATAGATGGGACAGGGCTCGATGGCTACACCTTC
CDR3 protein: CASSIDGTGLDGYTF